One sample yielded the 5 T cell receptor beta chains listed below, sequenced in a study of identical twins. TCRdb analysed the 5' RACE reads with MiXCR anew, one entry per CDR3 protein. The table shows under 900,000 distinct CDR3 sequences, with approximately 13% occurring only once. This sample also belongs to another study, concerning yellow fever vaccine responses in identical twins.

Input material: PBMCs. All receptors come from a woman aged 18-29 years in good health.

In this sample, this clonotype turned up many times. The chain has TRBV5-6 and TRBJ2-7; D ambiguous. Germline CDR1 reads SGHDT; CDR2 reads YYEEEE. Deletions cut 0 bases from V and 2 bases from J, with 6 bases between. The length of the CDR3 is 13 residues. The CDR3 DNA is TGTGCCAGCAGCTTGGTAGATACCTACGAGCAGTACTTC. It is translated as CASSLVDTYEQYF.

The V and J genes are TRBV6-1 and TRBJ2-1, with D tentatively TRBD2 (5 bases). The V end lost 6 bases, the J end lost 2 bases, and 14 bases lay between the germline ends. CDR3 length: 15 amino acids. Germline CDR1 and CDR2: MNHNS and SASEGT. The CDR3 bases are TGTGCCAGCAGCCTACTAGTCCAGACCTACAATGAGCAGTTCTTC. This sequence encodes CASSLLVQTYNEQFF.

The J gene is TRBJ2-1, the V gene TRBV12-3 or TRBV12-4; 11 bases are a match to TRBD2. The length of the CDR3 is 17 residues. V was pared by 1 base and J by 3 bases, with 5 bases of the junction left unmatched. The CDR3, as DNA: TGTGCCAGCAGTTTAGGGGCCGGGACTAGCGGCTACAATGAGCAGTTCTTC. As protein: CASSLGAGTSGYNEQFF.

This clonotype has at least ten counts. V usage is TRBV5-6 and J usage is TRBJ1-1, with 7 bases identical to TRBD1. The germline gives CDR1 SGHDT, CDR2 YYEEEE. This CDR3 has 15 amino acids. Trimming at V came to 0 bases and at J to 6 bases, leaving 8 bases not matched to a gene. CDR3 DNA sequence: TGTGCCAGCAGCTTGGAGGTCAGGGGGGGCGCTGAAGCTTTCTTT. Translated, it gives CASSLEVRGGAEAFF.

The chain has TRBV3-1 and TRBJ2-1; 7 bases are shared with TRBD2. After removal of 4 bases from V and 8 bases from J, the junction contained 11 bases not matched to a gene. CDR3 length equals 15 residues. Per the germline V gene, CDR1 is LGHDT and CDR2 is YNNKEL (reference sequence). CDR3 DNA: TGTGCCAGCAGCCTCGACAGACTAGCATCCGATGAGCAGTTCTTC. It codes for CASSLDRLASDEQFF.